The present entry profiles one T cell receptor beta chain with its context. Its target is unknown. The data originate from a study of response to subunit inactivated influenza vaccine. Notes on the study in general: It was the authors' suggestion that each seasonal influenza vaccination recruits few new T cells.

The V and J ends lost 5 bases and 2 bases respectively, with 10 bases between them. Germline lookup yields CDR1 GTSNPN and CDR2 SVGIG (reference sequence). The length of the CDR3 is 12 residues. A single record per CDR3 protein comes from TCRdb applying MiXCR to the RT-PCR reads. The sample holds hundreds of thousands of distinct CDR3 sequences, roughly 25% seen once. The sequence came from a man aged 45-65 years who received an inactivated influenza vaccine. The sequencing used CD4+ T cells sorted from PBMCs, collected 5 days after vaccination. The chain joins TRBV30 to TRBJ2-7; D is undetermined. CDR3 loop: CAWADLTYEQYF. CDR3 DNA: TGTGCCTGGGCTGACCTAACCTACGAGCAGTACTTC. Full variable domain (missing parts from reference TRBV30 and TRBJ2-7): SQTIHQWPATLVQPVGSPLSLECTVEGTSNPNLYWYRQAAGRGLQLLFYSVGIGQISSEVPQNLSASRPQDRQFILSSKKLLLSDSGFYLCAWADLTYEQYFGPGTRLTVT.